What follows describes a single T cell receptor beta chain. This receptor's antigen is unknown. No base qualities exist here, and no much larger clone lies one base off it. The same CDR3 can be traced to other DNA sequences in this sample. The immunoSEQ Assay was used to sequence TCRbeta CDR3 regions. After extraction, genomic DNA underwent amplification by bias-controlled multiplex PCR, followed by high-throughput sequencing. In the source study's methods: To quantify the absolute abundance of each unique TCRbeta CDR3 region, sequences were collapsed and filtered. T cell fraction was estimated by normalizing TCRbeta template counts to usable DNA, with usable DNA measured through amplification of reference genes found in all nucleated cells. Repertoire TCRs were annotated as SARS-CoV-2-specific when V gene, CDR3 amino acid sequence and J gene were exactly matched to a known reactive TCR set. MIRA supplied the reference SARS-CoV-2 TCR set, which was filtered for enrichment in COVID-19-positive ImmuneCODE repertoires so that public or cross-reactive TCRs were removed. Using the MIRA antigens, annotated TCRs were further analysed by specific ORF or by position within an ORF. Depth was the summed frequency of annotated unique rearrangements, while breadth was defined as annotated unique rearrangements over total unique productive rearrangements. Two-sided Wilcoxon rank-sum tests were used to compare TCR breadth between groups. The immuneACCESS repertoire file appears here via TCRdb, limited to in-frame rearrangements. These files lack a portion of the clones; in checked studies, under half of the deficit traces to unresolved V genes, and the cause of the others is not known. D and trimming were read from the DNA, whereas the V and J calls and clone size are those reported in that table. For this sample there are approximately 400,000 clones; about 91% appear just once. In total, the top ten clones hold about 3.9% of the sample.

The CDR3 measures 14 amino acids from cysteine to phenylalanine. Left in the record is the CDR3 DNA by itself, 42 bases read in frame from the first base. Trimming leaves V shorter by 2 bases and J shorter by 4 bases, with the junction holding 3 bases beyond the gene matches. The germline V gene specifies MNHEY as CDR1 and SVGAGI as CDR2. The sample is drawn from a study of Ad26.COV2.S vaccination and SARS-CoV-2 variants (dated by TCRdb to about 2021). Broadly, across the study: TCRbeta repertoire sequencing was used to assess the specificity and breadth of SARS-CoV-2-reactive T cell receptors after Ad26.COV2.S vaccination. The TCR-sequenced set comprised around 30 samples: 19 Ad26.COV2.S vaccine recipients, 5 placebo recipients and 8 SARS-CoV-2 convalescent individuals. Study-wide conclusions, independent of this receptor: After vaccination, spike-specific CD8+ and CD4+ T cell responses were reported to show substantial breadth. According to the authors, total T cell responses may have been underestimated by the TCR breadth and depth analyses. Higher spike-specific TCR breadth was observed in Ad26.COV2.S recipients than in placebo recipients (P = 0.0014). Comparable non-spike TCR breadth was observed between vaccine and placebo recipients, consistent with only spike being contained in the vaccine.

Taken with the paper, the label for time point translates to: individuals recovered from natural SARS-CoV-2 infection. The source of this sequence is a human donor who had recovered from COVID-19. This sequence uses TRBV6-5 and TRBJ1-2; the central 8 bases match TRBD1. The sample was peripheral blood, taken after recovery from COVID-19. In nucleotides, the sequence is TGTGCCAGCAGTTACCGACAGGGGATCTATGGCTACACCTTC. This codes for CASSYRQGIYGYTF.